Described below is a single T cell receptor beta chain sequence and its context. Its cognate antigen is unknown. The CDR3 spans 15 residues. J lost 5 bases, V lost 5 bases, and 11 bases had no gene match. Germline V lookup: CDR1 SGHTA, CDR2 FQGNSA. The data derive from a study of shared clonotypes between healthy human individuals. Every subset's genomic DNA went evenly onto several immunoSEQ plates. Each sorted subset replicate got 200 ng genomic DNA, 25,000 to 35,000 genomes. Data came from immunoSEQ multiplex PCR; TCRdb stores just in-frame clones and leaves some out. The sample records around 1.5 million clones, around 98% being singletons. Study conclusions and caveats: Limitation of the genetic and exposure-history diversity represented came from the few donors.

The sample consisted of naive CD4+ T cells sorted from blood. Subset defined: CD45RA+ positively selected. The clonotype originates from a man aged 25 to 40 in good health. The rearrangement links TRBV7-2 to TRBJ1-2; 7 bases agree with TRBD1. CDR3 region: CASSPTYRGSYGYTF. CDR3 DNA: TGTGCCAGCAGCCCTACGTACAGGGGAAGTTATGGCTACACCTTC.